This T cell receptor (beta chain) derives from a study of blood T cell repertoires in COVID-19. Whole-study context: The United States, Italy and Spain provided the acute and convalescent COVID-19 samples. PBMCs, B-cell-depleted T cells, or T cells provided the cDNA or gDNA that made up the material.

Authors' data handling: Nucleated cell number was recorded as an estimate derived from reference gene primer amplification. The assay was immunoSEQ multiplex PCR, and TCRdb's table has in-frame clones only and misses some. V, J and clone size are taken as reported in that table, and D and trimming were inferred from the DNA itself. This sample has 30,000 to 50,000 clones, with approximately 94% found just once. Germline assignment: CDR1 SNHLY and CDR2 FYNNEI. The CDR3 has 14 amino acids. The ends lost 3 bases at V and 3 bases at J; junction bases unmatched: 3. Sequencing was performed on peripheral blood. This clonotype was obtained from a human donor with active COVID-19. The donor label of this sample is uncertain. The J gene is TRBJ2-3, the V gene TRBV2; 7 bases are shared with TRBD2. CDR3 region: CASSETAGTDTQYF. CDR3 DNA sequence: TGTGCCAGCAGTGAGACAGCGGGGACAGATACGCAGTATTTT.